The clone carrying this T cell receptor beta chain was seen repeatedly, ten times or more. As yet, its antigen is unknown. Germline V gene lookup returns CDR1 SGHTA and CDR2 FQGNSA. The CDR3 is made up of 14 amino acids. The J segment lost 10 bases and the V segment lost 5 bases, leaving 6 bases of the junction unmatched. Via MiXCR, TCRdb re-called the reads, giving one row per CDR3 protein. Of around 300,000 distinct CDR3 sequences in the sample, 22% are singletons; the top ten hold about 21%. These data come from a study of T cell repertoires in cytomegalovirus infection. About the research overall: The study used recently identified HLA-C-restricted and well-studied HLA-B-restricted CMV epitopes. Matching HLA type, along with CMV infection, was indicated by public TCR beta signatures. Study conclusions and caveats: Of the TCR beta families, the public ones yielded a cumulative frequency that identified carriers of CMV plus the relevant HLA. The study found HLA-C-restricted CMV-specific TCR beta clonotypes dominating the ex vivo response.

This material consisted of cultured PBMCs, taken from culture after CMV antigen stimulation. The sequence was obtained from a human donor in good health (CMV status not recorded). Some clones in this sample may be carry-over from other donors' samples. The chain carries TRBV7-2 and TRBJ2-1, with TRBD2 identical over 12 bases. CDR3 bases: TGTGCCAGCAGCCCACGACTAGCGGGAGAAGAGCAGTTCTTC. It codes for CASSPRLAGEEQFF.